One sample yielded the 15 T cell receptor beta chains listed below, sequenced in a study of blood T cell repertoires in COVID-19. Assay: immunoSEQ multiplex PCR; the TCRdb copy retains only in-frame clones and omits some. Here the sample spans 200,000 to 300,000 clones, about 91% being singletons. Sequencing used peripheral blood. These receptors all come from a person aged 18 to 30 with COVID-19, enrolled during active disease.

CDR3 in DNA: TGTGCCAGCAGCCAAGTGGTCGGGACAGGGGGGGGCGAGCAGTACTTC. It codes for CASSQVVGTGGGEQYF. This rearrangement joins TRBV3-1 (or the pseudogene TRBV3-2) to TRBJ2-7; 11 nucleotides agree with TRBD1. The junction had 8 bases not matched to a gene; V was cut back by 1 base and J by 6 bases. The CDR3 sequence is 16 residues long. Germline-derived CDR1 and CDR2 are LGHDT and YNNKEL (reference sequence).

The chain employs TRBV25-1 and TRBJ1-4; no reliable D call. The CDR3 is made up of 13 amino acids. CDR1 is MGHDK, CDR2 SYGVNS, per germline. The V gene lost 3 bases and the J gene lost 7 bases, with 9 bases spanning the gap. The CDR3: CASSDIGREKLFF. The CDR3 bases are TGTGCCAGCAGTGACATTGGGCGTGAAAAACTGTTTTTT.

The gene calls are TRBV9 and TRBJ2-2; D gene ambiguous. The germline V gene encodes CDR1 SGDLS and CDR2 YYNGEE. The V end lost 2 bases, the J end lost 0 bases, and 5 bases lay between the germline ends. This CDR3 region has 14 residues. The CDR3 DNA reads TGTGCCAGCAGCGTTCTCGCGAACACCGGGGAGCTGTTTTTT. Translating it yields CASSVLANTGELFF.

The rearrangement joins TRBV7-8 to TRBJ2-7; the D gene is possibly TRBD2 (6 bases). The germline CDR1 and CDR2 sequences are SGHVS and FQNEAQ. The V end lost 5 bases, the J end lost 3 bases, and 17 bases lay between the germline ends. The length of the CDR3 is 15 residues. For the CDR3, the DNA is TGTGCCAGCAGCCGAAGTTTTGGAGGGTACTACGAGCAGTACTTC. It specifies CASSRSFGGYYEQYF.

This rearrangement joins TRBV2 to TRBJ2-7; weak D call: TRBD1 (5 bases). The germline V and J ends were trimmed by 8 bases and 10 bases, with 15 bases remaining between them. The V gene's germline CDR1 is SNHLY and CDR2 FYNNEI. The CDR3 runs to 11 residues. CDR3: CASGRDSDQYF. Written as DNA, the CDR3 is TGTGCCAGCGGACGAGACAGCGATCAGTACTTC.

The CDR3 DNA reads as TGTGCCAGCAGCAGGCCCGGGACAGGTTCCTACAATGAGCAGTTCTTC. It encodes CASSRPGTGSYNEQFF. The rearrangement links TRBV5-4 to TRBJ2-1, with TRBD1 identical over 8 bases. This CDR3 has 16 amino acids. V lost 4 bases to trimming and J lost 1 base; unmatched junction nucleotides: 7. Germline V CDR1 and CDR2: SGHNT, YYREEE (reference sequence).

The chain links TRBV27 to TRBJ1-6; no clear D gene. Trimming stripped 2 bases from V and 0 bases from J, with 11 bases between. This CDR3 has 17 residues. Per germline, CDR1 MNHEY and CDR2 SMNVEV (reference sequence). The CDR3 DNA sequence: TGTGCCAGCAGTTTAACTTGGCGGAGCTCCTATAATTCACCCCTCCACTTT. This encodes CASSLTWRSSYNSPLHF.

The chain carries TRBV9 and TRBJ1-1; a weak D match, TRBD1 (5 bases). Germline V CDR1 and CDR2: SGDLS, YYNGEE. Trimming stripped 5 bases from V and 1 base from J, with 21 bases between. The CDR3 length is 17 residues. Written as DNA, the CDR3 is TGTGCCAGCAGTGTCGGGGGGTTGGGCAGGGCGAACACTGAAGCTTTCTTT. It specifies CASSVGGLGRANTEAFF.

The CDR3 protein is CASSLDPGAEAFF. The CDR3 DNA follows: TGCGCCAGCAGCTTGGATCCCGGGGCTGAAGCTTTCTTT. This chain uses TRBV5-1 with TRBJ1-1; D gene unclear. CDR1 is SGHRS and CDR2 is YFSETQ in the germline V gene. Trimming pared 0 bases from V and 6 bases from J, leaving 9 bases between. The CDR3 runs to 13 residues.

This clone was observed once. The CDR3 reads CASSIVRPGHYEKLFF. CDR3 DNA: TGTGCCAGTAGTATAGTTCGCCCAGGCCATTATGAAAAACTGTTTTTT. The V and J genes are TRBV19 and TRBJ1-4; D uncertain. The CDR3 sequence is 16 residues long. Trimming removed 1 base from V and 6 bases from J, with 15 bases in between. Germline assignment: CDR1 LNHDA and CDR2 SQIVND (reference sequence). Full variable domain (outside the CDR3, taken from reference TRBV19 and TRBJ1-4): DGGITQSPKYLFRKEGQNVTLSCEQNLNHDAMYWYRQDPGQGLRLIYYSQIVNDFQKGDIAEGYSVSREKKESFPLTVTSAQKNPTAFYLCASSIVRPGHYEKLFFGSGTQLSVL.

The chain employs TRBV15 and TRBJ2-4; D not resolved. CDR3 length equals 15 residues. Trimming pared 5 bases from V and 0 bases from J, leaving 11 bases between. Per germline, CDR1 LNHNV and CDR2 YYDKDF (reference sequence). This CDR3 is CATSPREVAKNIQYF. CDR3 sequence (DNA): TGTGCCACCAGCCCCCGAGAGGTAGCCAAAAACATTCAGTACTTC.

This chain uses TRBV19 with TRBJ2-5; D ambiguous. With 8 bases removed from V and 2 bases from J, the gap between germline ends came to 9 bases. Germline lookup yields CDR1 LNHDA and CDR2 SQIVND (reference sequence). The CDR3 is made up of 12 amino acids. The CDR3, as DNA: TGTGCCAGTGCCGCGCAACAAGAGACCCAGTACTTC. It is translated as CASAAQQETQYF.

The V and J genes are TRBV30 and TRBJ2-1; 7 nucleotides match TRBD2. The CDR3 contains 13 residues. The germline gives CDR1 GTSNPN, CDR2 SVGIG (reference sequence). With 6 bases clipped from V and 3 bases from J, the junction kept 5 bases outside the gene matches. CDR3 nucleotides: TGTGCCTGCCGCCGGGACTACTACAATGAGCAGTTCTTC. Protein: CACRRDYYNEQFF.

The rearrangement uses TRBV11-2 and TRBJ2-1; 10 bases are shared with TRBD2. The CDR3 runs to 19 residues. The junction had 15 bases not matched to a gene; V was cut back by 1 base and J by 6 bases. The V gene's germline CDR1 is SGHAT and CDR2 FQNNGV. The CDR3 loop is CASSLGPLAGVILVNEQFF. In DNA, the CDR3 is TGTGCCAGCAGCTTAGGTCCTCTAGCGGGAGTCATATTGGTCAATGAGCAGTTCTTC.

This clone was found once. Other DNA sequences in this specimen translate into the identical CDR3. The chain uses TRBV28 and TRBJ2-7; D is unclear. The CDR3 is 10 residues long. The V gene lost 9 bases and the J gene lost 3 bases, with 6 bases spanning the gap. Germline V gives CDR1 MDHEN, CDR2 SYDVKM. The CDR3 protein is CASGLYEQYF. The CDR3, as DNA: TGTGCCAGTGGCCTCTACGAGCAGTACTTC.